The 8 T cell receptor beta chains reported below all come from one sample, sequenced in a study of regulatory T cells in long-lasting Graves disease. The time point: newly diagnosed GD, antithyroid drugs for less than 3 months. PBMC RNA was the source of the TCR library. Arm-PCR with iRepertoire HTBI primers amplified the CDR3 regions for these TCR beta libraries. Using its own MiXCR run on the multiplex PCR reads, TCRdb lists one record per CDR3 protein. The repertoire holds hundreds of thousands of distinct CDR3 sequences, with 16% as singletons. A further study also used this sample, focusing on T cells in Graves' hyperthyroidism and ophthalmopathy.

Specimen: peripheral blood mononuclear cells (PBMCs), collected at new diagnosis, from a patient treated with antithyroid drugs. These receptors all come from a woman in her 30s with Graves disease.

This clonotype appeared a few times. The gene calls are TRBV19 and TRBJ2-1; D is unclear. The CDR3 is 16 amino acids. The ends were cut back, 2 bases at V and 2 bases at J, with 13 bases in the middle. Germline CDR1 reads LNHDA; CDR2 reads SQIVND (reference sequence). This CDR3 is CASSIFGLKPYNEQFF. The DNA for the CDR3 is TGTGCCAGTAGTATATTCGGCCTCAAACCCTACAATGAGCAGTTCTTC.

This clonotype appeared many times. V is TRBV7-9 and J is TRBJ1-3, with unresolved D. V lost 2 bases and J 4 bases, leaving 12 bases between the germline ends. Per germline, CDR1 SEHNR and CDR2 FQNEAQ (reference sequence). The CDR3 spans 15 residues. CDR3 DNA sequence: TGTGCCAGCAGCTTAAGTGCCGTACGCGGAAACACCATATATTTT. It is translated as CASSLSAVRGNTIYF.

This clonotype was recorded many times. The V call is TRBV3-1, the J call TRBJ2-2; D might be TRBD2 (6 bases). Germline V gene lookup returns CDR1 LGHDT and CDR2 YNNKEL (reference sequence). The V end was cut by 6 bases, the J end by 7 bases, with 12 bases between. The CDR3 is made up of 13 amino acids. The CDR3 protein is CASSPRGGGELFF. The CDR3, as DNA: TGTGCCAGCAGTCCCCGGGGAGGCGGGGAGCTGTTTTTT.

This clonotype came up many times. This chain joins TRBV6-1 and TRBJ1-1, with a weak D call TRBD1 (6 bases). This CDR3 is 12 amino acids long. Germline loops: CDR1 MNHNS, CDR2 SASEGT. The CDR3 DNA reads TGTCCCGGAGGGGGTAGGAGAACTGAAGCTTTCTTT. It yields the protein CPGGGRRTEAFF.

The gene calls are TRBV27 and TRBJ1-3; 7 bases are a match to TRBD1. This CDR3 region has 14 residues. The junction had 6 bases not matched to a gene; V was cut back by 10 bases and J by 0 bases. Per germline, CDR1 MNHEY and CDR2 SMNVEV (reference sequence). CDR3: CATRGGTSGNTIYF. Here the CDR3 DNA reads TGTGCCACCAGGGGGGGGACCTCTGGAAACACCATATATTTT.

This clonotype was counted at least ten times. One end of the junction is discordant with germline, which a read error may explain. The chain links TRBV28 to TRBJ2-7; 12 bases line up with TRBD2. Germline V gene data show CDR1 as MDHEN and CDR2 as SYDVKM. The CDR3 runs to 14 residues. CDR3 sequence (DNA): TGCGCCAGCAGCCAACTAGCGGGGGGCTACGAGCAGTACTTC. It is translated as CASSQLAGGYEQYF.

At least ten counts were recorded for this clonotype. The chain links TRBV10-3 to TRBJ1-6, with TRBD1 identical over 9 bases. CDR1 and CDR2 (germline): ENHRY, SYGVKD. The V and J ends lost 6 bases and 7 bases, in that order; junction bases with no gene match: 4. The CDR3 length is 14 residues. DNA of the CDR3: TGTGCCATCAGCCGGGACAGGGAAAATTCACCCCTCCACTTT. Protein product: CAISRDRENSPLHF.

The sample holds many counts of this clonotype. The chain joins TRBV6-1 to TRBJ1-1, with D perhaps matching TRBD1 (6 bases). Per the germline V gene, CDR1 is MNHNS and CDR2 is SASEGT. The CDR3 spans 17 residues. Trimming removed 5 bases at V and 0 bases at J, with 19 bases between. The CDR3 spells CASSQTGYGRMNTEAFF. The CDR3 DNA reads as TGTGCCAGCAGTCAGACAGGCTATGGTCGTATGAACACTGAAGCTTTCTTT.